What follows are 14 T cell receptor beta chains derived from one specimen sequenced in a study of blood T cell repertoires in COVID-19. Here immunoSEQ multiplex PCR was the method, and the copy in TCRdb shows in-frame clones only, minus some. This table holds fewer than 100,000 clones, roughly 80% found once. Material for sequencing was peripheral blood. The receptors come from a woman aged 65 to 85 with acute or convalescent COVID-19.

The genes are TRBV19 and TRBJ1-5, with unresolved D. Looked up from germline, CDR1 is LNHDA and CDR2 is SQIVND (reference sequence). Trimming took 3 bases from V and 3 from J, leaving 9 bases between them. This CDR3 has 14 residues. Here the CDR3 DNA reads TGTGCCAGTAGTATGGGCCACAACAATCAGCCCCAGCATTTT. Translated: CASSMGHNNQPQHF.

J is TRBJ2-1 and V is TRBV5-1; tentative D call: TRBD2 (6 bases). Germline values: CDR1 SGHRS, CDR2 YFSETQ. The CDR3 is 13 residues long. Trimming left V 2 bases short and J 6 bases short, with 9 bases between. CDR3 amino acids: CASSFNGGNEQFF. In nucleotides, the CDR3 is TGCGCCAGCAGCTTTAACGGGGGCAATGAGCAGTTCTTC.

The genes are TRBV29-1 and TRBJ1-2; D gene uncertain. CDR3 length: 12 residues. Trimming left V 7 bases short and J 2 bases short, with 11 bases between. Germline CDR1 and CDR2: SQVTM and ANQGSEA. This CDR3 reads CSEMGGNYGYTF. For the CDR3, the DNA is TGCAGCGAAATGGGAGGGAACTATGGCTACACCTTC.

This clone has more than one count but fewer than ten. This rearrangement joins TRBV19 to TRBJ1-4; D is ambiguous. V lost 3 bases, J lost 7 bases, and 3 bases lay in between. This CDR3 has 11 residues. Germline lookup yields CDR1 LNHDA and CDR2 SQIVND (reference sequence). The CDR3, as DNA: TGTGCCAGTAGTATCTCTGAAAAACTGTTTTTT. It yields the protein CASSISEKLFF.

The rearrangement uses TRBV3-1 (or the pseudogene TRBV3-2) and TRBJ2-1; TRBD2 matches 11 bases. The V gene end was trimmed by 1 base and the J gene end by 8 bases; junction bases not matched to a gene: 7. This CDR3 is 16 amino acids long. Germline V gene data show CDR1 as LGHDT and CDR2 as YNNKEL (reference sequence). CDR3 in amino acids: CASSQGPTSGIYEQFF. The CDR3 DNA follows: TGTGCCAGCAGCCAAGGTCCGACTAGCGGGATCTATGAGCAGTTCTTC.

The chain has TRBV28 and TRBJ1-2; D possibly corresponds to TRBD1 (6 bases). The V and J ends lost 1 base and 4 bases respectively, with 10 bases between them. Germline values: CDR1 MDHEN, CDR2 SYDVKM. The CDR3 covers 14 residues. The CDR3 region has the DNA TGTGCCAGCAGTTTATCGGGACACATCTATGGCTACACCTTC. Residues: CASSLSGHIYGYTF.

This chain uses TRBV10-3 with TRBJ2-7; 16 bases fit TRBD2. The CDR3 loop spans 16 amino acids. Germline V CDR1 and CDR2: ENHRY, SYGVKD. V shed 4 bases and J 7 bases; nucleotides not matched to a gene: 7. CDR3 sequence: CAISAGTSGGAKEQYF. In nucleotides, the CDR3 is TGTGCCATCAGTGCTGGGACTAGCGGGGGGGCGAAGGAGCAGTACTTC.

The V call is TRBV2, the J call TRBJ2-2, with 11 bases that match TRBD2. The junction had 3 bases not matched to a gene; V was cut back by 5 bases and J by 4 bases. Per the germline V gene, CDR1 is SNHLY and CDR2 is FYNNEI. The CDR3 is 15 residues long. The CDR3 here is CASSSGTSGTGELFF. The CDR3 region has the DNA TGTGCCAGCAGTTCCGGGACTAGCGGCACCGGGGAGCTGTTTTTT.

The chain combines TRBV4-1 with TRBJ2-1; D gene unclear. V was cut by 0 bases and J by 9 bases, with 12 bases left in between. The CDR3 contains 14 residues. Germline V gene sequence: CDR1 MGHRA, CDR2 YSYEKL. The CDR3 loop reads CASSQDRVNGEQFF. CDR3 nucleotide sequence: TGCGCCAGCAGCCAAGATCGGGTTAACGGTGAGCAGTTCTTC.

The CDR3: CASSYGRNSGANVLTF. As DNA, the CDR3 is TGTGCCAGCAGTTACGGCAGGAACTCTGGGGCCAACGTCCTGACTTTC. This chain joins TRBV6-5 and TRBJ2-6; no reliable D call. The CDR3 spans 16 residues. Germline V gives CDR1 MNHEY, CDR2 SVGAGI. V was cut by 2 bases and J by 0 bases, with 8 bases left in between.

The gene calls are TRBV7-8 and TRBJ2-1; 8 positions agree with TRBD2. The germline V gene encodes CDR1 SGHVS and CDR2 FQNEAQ. The CDR3 extends over 17 amino acids. J lost 0 bases, V lost 1 base, and 5 bases had no gene match. CDR3 DNA sequence: TGTGCCAGCAGCTTAGTCCAGCGGGAGAGCTCCTACAATGAGCAGTTCTTC. Translation: CASSLVQRESSYNEQFF.

The CDR3 protein is CASGQGVYGYTF. CDR3 nucleotides: TGTGCCAGCGGACAGGGGGTATATGGCTACACCTTC. This chain links TRBV12-3 or TRBV12-4 with TRBJ1-2; TRBD1 matches at 10 bases. The V and J ends lost 8 bases and 5 bases, in that order; junction bases with no gene match: 2. This CDR3 is built from 12 residues.

The chain uses TRBV5-1 and TRBJ1-2, with 7 bases that match TRBD1. V dropped 4 bases and J dropped 4; count of bases not matched to a gene: 4. Germline lookup yields CDR1 SGHRS and CDR2 YFSETQ. This CDR3 has 13 amino acids. Written as DNA, the CDR3 is TGCGCCAGCAGCGTGGGACAGAGCTATGGCTACACCTTC. This gives the protein CASSVGQSYGYTF.

The chain links TRBV29-1 to TRBJ1-1; 9 bases match TRBD1. The V segment lost 7 bases and the J segment 11 bases; nucleotides outside the gene matches: 17. CDR1 and CDR2 (germline): SQVTM, ANQGSEA. This CDR3 comprises 14 residues. For the CDR3, the DNA is TGCAGCGCGAATGCCGGGGGGACAGGGTCGGTCGCTTTCTTT. Its translation: CSANAGGTGSVAFF.